This record covers a single T cell receptor (beta chain). This sample was taken from a study of blood T cell repertoires in COVID-19. Study summary: Acute-phase and convalescent COVID-19 samples originated in the United States, Italy and Spain. PBMCs, B-cell-depleted T cells, or T cells provided the cDNA or gDNA that made up the material.

In the study's own analysis: How many nucleated cells were present was estimated from reference gene primer amplification. TCRdb keeps only in-frame clones here, not all; method: immunoSEQ multiplex PCR. V, J and clone size were drawn from that table, and D and trimming were deduced from the DNA. The sample records some 200,000 clones, 80% to 90% being singletons. The junction had 3 bases not matched to a gene; V was cut back by 3 bases and J by 5 bases. There are 14 residues in the CDR3. Looked up from germline, CDR1 is LGHNT and CDR2 is FRNRAP. V is TRBV12-5 and J is TRBJ1-5, with 8 bases lining up with TRBD1. This TCR came from a man younger than 35 with active or convalescent COVID-19. The sequenced sample was peripheral blood. For the CDR3, the DNA is TGTGCTAGTGGTTTAGGACAGGGCCATCAGCCCCAGCATTTT. Translation gives CASGLGQGHQPQHF.